A selection of T cell receptor beta chains follows, all from one sample in a study of CD8+ T cells in alopecia areata. Sequencing was performed with immunoSEQ multiplex PCR; in TCRdb, only in-frame clones are kept and a portion is missing. The sample has under 4,000 clones; 70% to 85% are singletons. Here the sequenced sample was skin, taken at week 24, from a patient treated with tofacitinib. These receptors all come from a human donor with alopecia areata. The CDR3 runs from the conserved cysteine through the conserved F or W. Clone size is stated in some rows and not others, as once, few, many or a class when expanded.

clone_size	v_call	j_call	cdr3_aa
few	TRBV29-1	TRBJ1-5	CSVESSGGQPQHF
.	TRBV30	TRBJ2-7	CAWNSRPRGVYEQYF
.	TRBV6-4	TRBJ1-1	CASSDFSMNTEAFF
.	TRBV7-6	TRBJ1-2	CASSFGEYYGYTF
.	TRBV9	TRBJ2-1	CASSVDVGGRIHNEQFF
.	TRBV5-6	TRBJ1-2	CASSDTGGNGYTF
.	TRBV2	TRBJ1-1	CASSETGYRDEAFF
few	TRBV10-3	TRBJ1-2	CATARDRDYGYTF
.	TRBV18	TRBJ1-2	CASSPTRQIGDGYTF
.	TRBV5-1	TRBJ2-5	CAILQGPETQYF
.	TRBV5-1	TRBJ2-3	CASSLDRAADTQYF
once	TRBV9	TRBJ2-5	CASSVGGGKETQYF
.	TRBV5-1	TRBJ2-2	CASRPGQGNTGELFF
.	TRBV27	TRBJ1-1	CASRGGWLDTEAFF
.	TRBV18	TRBJ1-3	CASSPPGSGGDFVNTIYF
.	TRBV6-6	TRBJ1-5	CASSGQGISSNQPQHF
.	TRBV15	TRBJ2-7	CATSPYRGEGYEQYF
.	TRBV6-6	TRBJ2-3	CASTLRDERVDTQYF
.	TRBV21-1	TRBJ1-2	CASSRGRSDYGYTF
.	TRBV4-3	TRBJ1-1	CASSPGGWDTEAFF
.	TRBV6-5	TRBJ2-4	CASTDPGTGGIQYF
.	TRBV10-3	TRBJ1-1	CAIRNQDTEAFF
.	TRBV13	TRBJ2-4	CASSLGWNIQYF
.	TRBV13	TRBJ1-3	CASSLRRGNTIYF
few	TRBV28	TRBJ2-1	CASSLLGNEQFF
.	TRBV5-1	TRBJ2-1	CASKDSGGANEQFF
.	TRBV7-2	TRBJ2-7	CASSPLGDKLYF